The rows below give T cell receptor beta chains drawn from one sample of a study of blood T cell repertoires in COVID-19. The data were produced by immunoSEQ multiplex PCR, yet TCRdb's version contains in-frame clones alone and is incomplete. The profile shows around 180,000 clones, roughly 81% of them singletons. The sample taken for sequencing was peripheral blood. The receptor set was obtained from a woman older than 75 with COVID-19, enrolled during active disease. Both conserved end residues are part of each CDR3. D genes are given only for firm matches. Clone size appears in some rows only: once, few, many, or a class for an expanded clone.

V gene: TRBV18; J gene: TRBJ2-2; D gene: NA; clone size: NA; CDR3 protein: CASSPDRVGYTGELFF; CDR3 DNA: TGTGCCAGCTCACCAGACAGAGTCGGATACACCGGGGAGCTGTTTTTT
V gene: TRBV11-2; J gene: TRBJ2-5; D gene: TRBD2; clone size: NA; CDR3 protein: CASSWGTSGKETQYF; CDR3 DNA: TGTGCCAGCAGCTGGGGGACTAGCGGGAAAGAGACCCAGTACTTC
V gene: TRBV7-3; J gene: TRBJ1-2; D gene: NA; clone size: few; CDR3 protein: CASSLNRVHGYTF; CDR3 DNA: TGTGCCAGCAGCTTAAACAGGGTCCATGGCTACACCTTC
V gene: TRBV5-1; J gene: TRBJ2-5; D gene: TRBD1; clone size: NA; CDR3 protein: CASTTTGTGVETQYF; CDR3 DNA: TGCGCCAGCACCACGACCGGGACAGGTGTAGAGACCCAGTACTTC
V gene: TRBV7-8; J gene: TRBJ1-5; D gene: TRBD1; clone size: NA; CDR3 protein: CASSLYRGQPQHF; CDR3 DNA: TGTGCCAGCAGCTTGTACAGGGGTCAGCCCCAGCATTTT
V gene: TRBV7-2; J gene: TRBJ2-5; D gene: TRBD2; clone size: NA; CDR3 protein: CASSQHGTSGETQYF; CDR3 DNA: TGTGCCAGCAGCCAGCACGGGACTAGCGGGGAGACCCAGTACTTC
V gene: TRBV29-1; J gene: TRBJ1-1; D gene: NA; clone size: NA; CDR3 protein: CSVEQEGGTEAFF; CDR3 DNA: TGCAGCGTTGAACAGGAAGGGGGCACTGAAGCTTTCTTT
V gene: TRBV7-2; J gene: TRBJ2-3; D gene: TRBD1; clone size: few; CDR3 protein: CASSLLGGQGGTDTQYF; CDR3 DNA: TGTGCCAGCAGCCTTTTGGGGGGACAGGGCGGGACAGATACGCAGTATTTT
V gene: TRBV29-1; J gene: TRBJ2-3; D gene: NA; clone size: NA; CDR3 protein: CSVQAPSGADTQYF; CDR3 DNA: TGCAGCGTACAGGCCCCGTCTGGGGCAGATACGCAGTATTTT
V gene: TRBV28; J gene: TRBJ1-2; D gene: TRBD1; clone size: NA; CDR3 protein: CASRGQGNYGYTF; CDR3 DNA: TGTGCCAGCAGGGGACAGGGCAACTATGGCTACACCTTC
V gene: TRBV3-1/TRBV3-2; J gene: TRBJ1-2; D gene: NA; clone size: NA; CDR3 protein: CASSQDMRVNGYTF; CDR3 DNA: TGTGCCAGCAGCCAAGATATGCGGGTTAATGGCTACACCTTC
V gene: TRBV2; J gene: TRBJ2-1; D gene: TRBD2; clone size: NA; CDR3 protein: CASFSGGATEQFF; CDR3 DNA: TGTGCCAGCTTTAGCGGGGGGGCCACAGAGCAGTTCTTC
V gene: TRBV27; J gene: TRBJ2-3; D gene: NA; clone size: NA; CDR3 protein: CASSWDSHTDTQYF; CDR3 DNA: TGTGCCAGCAGTTGGGACTCACACACAGATACGCAGTATTTT
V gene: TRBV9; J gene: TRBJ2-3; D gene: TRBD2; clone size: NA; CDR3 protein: CASSVGALAGGADTQYF; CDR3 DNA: TGTGCCAGCAGCGTAGGTGCCCTAGCGGGAGGAGCAGATACGCAGTATTTT
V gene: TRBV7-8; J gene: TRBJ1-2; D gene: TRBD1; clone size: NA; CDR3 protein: CASSSRTGSSYGYTF; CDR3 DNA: TGTGCCAGCAGCTCAAGGACAGGGAGTAGCTATGGCTACACCTTC
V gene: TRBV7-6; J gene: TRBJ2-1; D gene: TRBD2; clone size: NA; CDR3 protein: CTSSRTTSGLINEQFF; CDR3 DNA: TGTACCAGCAGCCGAACGACTAGCGGTTTAATCAATGAGCAGTTCTTC
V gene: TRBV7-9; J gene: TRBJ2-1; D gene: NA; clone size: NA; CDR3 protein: CASSPRTPRSYNEQFF; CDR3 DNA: TGTGCCAGCAGCCCCCGGACACCTCGGTCCTACAATGAGCAGTTCTTC
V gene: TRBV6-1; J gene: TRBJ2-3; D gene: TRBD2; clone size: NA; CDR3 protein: CASSEPSGFTDTQYF; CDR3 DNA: TGTGCCAGCAGTGAACCTAGCGGGTTCACAGATACGCAGTATTTT
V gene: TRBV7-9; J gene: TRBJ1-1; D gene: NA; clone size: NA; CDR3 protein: CASSLGGETEAFF; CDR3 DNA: TGTGCCAGCAGCTTAGGGGGAGAGACTGAAGCTTTCTTT
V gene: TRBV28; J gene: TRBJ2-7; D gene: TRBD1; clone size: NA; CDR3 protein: CASSSGTGPYEQYF; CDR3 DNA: TGTGCCAGCAGTAGCGGGACAGGGCCCTACGAGCAGTACTTC
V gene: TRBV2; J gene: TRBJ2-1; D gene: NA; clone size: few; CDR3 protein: CASGTSRENEQFF; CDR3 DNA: TGTGCCAGCGGGACTTCCAGGGAAAATGAGCAGTTCTTC
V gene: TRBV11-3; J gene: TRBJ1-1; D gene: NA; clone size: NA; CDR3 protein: CASSRYGNTEAFF; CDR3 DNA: TGTGCCAGCAGCCGGTACGGGAACACTGAAGCTTTCTTT
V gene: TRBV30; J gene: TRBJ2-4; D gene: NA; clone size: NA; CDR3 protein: CAWGAQNIQYF; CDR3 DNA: TGTGCCTGGGGGGCCCAAAACATTCAGTACTTC
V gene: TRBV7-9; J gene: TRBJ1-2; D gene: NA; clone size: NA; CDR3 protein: CASSREVRANYGYTF; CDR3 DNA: TGTGCCAGCAGCCGAGAAGTCCGGGCTAACTATGGCTACACCTTC
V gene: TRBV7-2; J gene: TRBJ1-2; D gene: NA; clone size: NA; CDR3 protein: CASSLGSLQGGYTF; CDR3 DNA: TGTGCCAGCAGCTTAGGCTCCTTACAGGGAGGCTACACCTTC
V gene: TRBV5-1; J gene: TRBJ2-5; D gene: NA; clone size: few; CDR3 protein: CASSLGVPGETQYF; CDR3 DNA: TGCGCCAGCAGCTTGGGGGTTCCGGGAGAGACCCAGTACTTC
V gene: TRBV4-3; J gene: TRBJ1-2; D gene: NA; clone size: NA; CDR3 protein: CASSQDMVGQVGYGYTF; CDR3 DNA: TGCGCCAGCAGCCAAGATATGGTGGGTCAGGTGGGCTATGGCTACACCTTC
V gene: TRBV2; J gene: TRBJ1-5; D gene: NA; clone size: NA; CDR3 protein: CASKTGPNQPQHF; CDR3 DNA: TGTGCCAGCAAAACAGGGCCCAATCAGCCCCAGCATTTT
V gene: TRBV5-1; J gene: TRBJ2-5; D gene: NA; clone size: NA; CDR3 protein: CASSSAGYPGETQYF; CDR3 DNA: TGCGCCAGCAGCTCGGCGGGTTACCCTGGAGAGACCCAGTACTTC
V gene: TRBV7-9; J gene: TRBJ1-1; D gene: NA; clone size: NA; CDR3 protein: CASSFTQNTEAFF; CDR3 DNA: TGTGCCAGCAGCTTTACACAGAACACTGAAGCTTTCTTT
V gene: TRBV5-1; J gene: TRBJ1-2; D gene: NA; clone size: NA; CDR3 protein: CASSFAGVGYGYTF; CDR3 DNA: TGCGCCAGCAGCTTCGCAGGGGTAGGATATGGCTACACCTTC
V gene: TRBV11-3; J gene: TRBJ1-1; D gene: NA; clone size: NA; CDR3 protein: CASSIRPQGLNTEAFF; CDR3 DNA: TGTGCCAGCAGCATAAGACCTCAGGGGTTGAACACTGAAGCTTTCTTT
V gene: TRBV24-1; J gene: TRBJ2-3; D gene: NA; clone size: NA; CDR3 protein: CATSDFGRGATDTQYF; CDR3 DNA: TGTGCCACCAGTGATTTCGGCAGGGGTGCGACAGATACGCAGTATTTT
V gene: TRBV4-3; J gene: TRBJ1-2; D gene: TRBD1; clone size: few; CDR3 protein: CASSQARAGGYGYTF; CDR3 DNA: TGCGCCAGCAGCCAAGCCAGGGCAGGGGGCTATGGCTACACCTTC
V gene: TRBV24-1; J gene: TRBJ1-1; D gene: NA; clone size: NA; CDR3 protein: CATSAAEAFF; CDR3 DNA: TGTGCCACCAGTGCAGCTGAAGCTTTCTTT
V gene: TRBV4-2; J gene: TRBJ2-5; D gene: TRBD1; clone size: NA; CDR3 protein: CASSQDAGTGIEMYQETQYF; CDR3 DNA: TGTGCCAGCAGCCAAGACGCCGGGACAGGGATCGAAATGTACCAAGAGACCCAGTACTTC
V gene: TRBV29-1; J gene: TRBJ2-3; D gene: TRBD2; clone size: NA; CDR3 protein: CSVWGLATDTQYF; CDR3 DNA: TGCAGCGTTTGGGGACTAGCCACAGATACGCAGTATTTT
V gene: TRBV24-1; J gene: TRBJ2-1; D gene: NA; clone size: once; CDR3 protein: CATSEREEQFF; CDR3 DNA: TGTGCCACCAGTGAAAGGGAGGAGCAGTTCTTC
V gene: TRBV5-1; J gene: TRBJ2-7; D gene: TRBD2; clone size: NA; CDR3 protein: CASSPTSSGEQYF; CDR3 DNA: TGCGCCAGCAGCCCGACTAGCTCGGGCGAGCAGTACTTC
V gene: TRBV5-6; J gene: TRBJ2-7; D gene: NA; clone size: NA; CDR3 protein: CASSAKQGAYEQYF; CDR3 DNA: TGTGCCAGCAGCGCCAAACAAGGGGCCTACGAGCAGTACTTC
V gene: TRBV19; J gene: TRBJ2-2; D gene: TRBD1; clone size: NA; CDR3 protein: CASSIQGATGELFF; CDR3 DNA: TGTGCCAGTAGTATCCAGGGGGCGACCGGGGAGCTGTTTTTT
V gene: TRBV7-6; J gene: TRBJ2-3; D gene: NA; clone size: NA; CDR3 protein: CASSSRLGGTQYF; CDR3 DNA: TGTGCCAGCAGCTCTAGACTTGGGGGGACGCAGTATTTT
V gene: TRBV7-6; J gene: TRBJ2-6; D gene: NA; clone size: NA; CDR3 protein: CASSLRRGRFSGANVLTF; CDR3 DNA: TGTGCCAGCAGCTTAAGGAGGGGACGGTTCTCTGGGGCCAACGTCCTGACTTTC
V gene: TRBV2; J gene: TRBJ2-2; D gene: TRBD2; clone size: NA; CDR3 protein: CASKKTSAPGELFF; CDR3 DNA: TGTGCCAGTAAGAAGACTAGCGCCCCCGGGGAGCTGTTTTTT
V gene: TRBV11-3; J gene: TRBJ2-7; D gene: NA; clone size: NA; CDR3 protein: CASSFSVGSSYEQYF; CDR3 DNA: TGTGCCAGCAGCTTCAGCGTGGGGAGCTCCTACGAGCAGTACTTC
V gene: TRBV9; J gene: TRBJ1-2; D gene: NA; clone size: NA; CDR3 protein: CASSPRKGDYGYTF; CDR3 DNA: TGTGCCAGCAGCCCTAGAAAGGGGGACTATGGCTACACCTTC
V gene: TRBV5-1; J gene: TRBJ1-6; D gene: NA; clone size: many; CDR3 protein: CASSLVEGNSPLHF; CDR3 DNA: TGCGCCAGCAGCTTGGTGGAGGGTAATTCACCCCTCCACTTT
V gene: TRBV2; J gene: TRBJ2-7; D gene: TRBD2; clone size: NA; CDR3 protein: CASSERLAGGHEQYF; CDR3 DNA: TGTGCCAGCAGTGAGCGTCTAGCGGGAGGCCACGAGCAGTACTTC
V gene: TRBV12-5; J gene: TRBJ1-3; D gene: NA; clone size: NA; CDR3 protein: CASGLVLGDRYSGNTIYF; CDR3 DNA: TGTGCTAGTGGTTTGGTACTCGGCGACAGATACTCTGGAAACACCATATATTTT
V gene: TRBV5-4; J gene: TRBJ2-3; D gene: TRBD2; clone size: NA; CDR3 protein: CASSAALAGTDTQYF; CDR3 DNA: TGTGCCAGCAGCGCCGCGCTAGCGGGTACGGATACGCAGTATTTT
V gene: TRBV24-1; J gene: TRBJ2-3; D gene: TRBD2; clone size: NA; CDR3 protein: CATSDGASGGNTQYF; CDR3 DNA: TGTGCCACCAGTGATGGGGCTAGCGGGGGGAATACGCAGTATTTT
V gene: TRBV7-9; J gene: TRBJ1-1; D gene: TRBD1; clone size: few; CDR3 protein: CASSAKQGSFTEAFF; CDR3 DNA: TGTGCCAGCAGCGCCAAACAGGGGAGTTTCACTGAAGCTTTCTTT
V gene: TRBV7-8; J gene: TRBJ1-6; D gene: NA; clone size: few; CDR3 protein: CASSLGGPYYNSPLHF; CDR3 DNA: TGTGCCAGCAGCTTAGGTGGGCCCTACTATAATTCACCCCTCCACTTT